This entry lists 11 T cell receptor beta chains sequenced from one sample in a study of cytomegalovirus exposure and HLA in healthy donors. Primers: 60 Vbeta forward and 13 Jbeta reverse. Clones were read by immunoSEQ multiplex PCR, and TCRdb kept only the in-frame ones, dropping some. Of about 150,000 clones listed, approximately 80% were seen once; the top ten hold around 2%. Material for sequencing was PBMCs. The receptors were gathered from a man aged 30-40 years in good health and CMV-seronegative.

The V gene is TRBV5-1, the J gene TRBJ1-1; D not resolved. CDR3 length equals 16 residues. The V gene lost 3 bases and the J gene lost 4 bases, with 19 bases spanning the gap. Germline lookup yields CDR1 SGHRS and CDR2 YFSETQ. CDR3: CASSYSTTPEGTEAFF. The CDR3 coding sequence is TGCGCCAGCAGCTACTCAACTACCCCCGAGGGCACTGAAGCTTTCTTT.

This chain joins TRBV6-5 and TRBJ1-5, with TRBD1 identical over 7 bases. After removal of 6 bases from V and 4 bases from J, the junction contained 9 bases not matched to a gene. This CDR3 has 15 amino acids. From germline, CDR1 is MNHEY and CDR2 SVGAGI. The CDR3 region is CASSRTRDRNQPQHF. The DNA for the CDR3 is TGTGCCAGCAGCAGGACCCGGGACAGAAATCAGCCCCAGCATTTT.

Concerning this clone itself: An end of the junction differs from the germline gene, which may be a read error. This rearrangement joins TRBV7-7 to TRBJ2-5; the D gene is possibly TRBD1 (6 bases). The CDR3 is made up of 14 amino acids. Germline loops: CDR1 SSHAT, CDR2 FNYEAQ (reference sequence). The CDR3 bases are TGTGCTAGCAGCCCGGACAGAAATCAAGAGACCCAGTACTTC. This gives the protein CASSPDRNQETQYF. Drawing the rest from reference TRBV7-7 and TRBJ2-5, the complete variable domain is GAGVSQSPRYKVTKRGQDVTLRCDPISSHATLYWYQQALGQGPEFLTYFNYEAQPDKSGLPSDRFSAERPEGSISTLTIQRTEQRDSAMYRCASSPDRNQETQYFGPGTRLLVL.

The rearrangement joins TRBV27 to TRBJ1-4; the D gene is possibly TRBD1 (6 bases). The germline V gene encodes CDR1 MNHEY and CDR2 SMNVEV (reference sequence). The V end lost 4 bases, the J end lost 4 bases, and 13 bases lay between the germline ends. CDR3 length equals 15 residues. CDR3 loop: CASSSYRAGNEKLFF. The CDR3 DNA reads TGTGCCAGCAGTTCCTACAGGGCCGGTAATGAAAAACTGTTTTTT.

This CDR3 reads CASSLLASGTSYNEQFF. For the CDR3, the DNA is TGCGCCAGCAGCTTGTTGGCTAGCGGAACCTCCTACAATGAGCAGTTCTTC. This chain links TRBV5-1 with TRBJ2-1; 7 nucleotides align to TRBD2. The CDR3 runs 17 residues. Trimming cost V 1 base and J 0 bases; bases outside gene matches: 7. Germline lookup yields CDR1 SGHRS and CDR2 YFSETQ.

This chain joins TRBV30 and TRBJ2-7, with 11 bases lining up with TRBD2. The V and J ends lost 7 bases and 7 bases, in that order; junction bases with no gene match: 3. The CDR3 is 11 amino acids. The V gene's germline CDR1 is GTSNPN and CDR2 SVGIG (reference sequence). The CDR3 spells CALAGGREQYF. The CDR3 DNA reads TGTGCCTTAGCGGGAGGGCGAGAGCAGTACTTC.

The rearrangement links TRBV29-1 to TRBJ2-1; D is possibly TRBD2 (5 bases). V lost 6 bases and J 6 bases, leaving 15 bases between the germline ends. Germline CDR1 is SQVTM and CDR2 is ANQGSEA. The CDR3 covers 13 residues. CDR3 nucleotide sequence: TGCAGCGTCCGGACTGCCCTAGTCAATGAGCAGTTCTTC. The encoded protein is CSVRTALVNEQFF.

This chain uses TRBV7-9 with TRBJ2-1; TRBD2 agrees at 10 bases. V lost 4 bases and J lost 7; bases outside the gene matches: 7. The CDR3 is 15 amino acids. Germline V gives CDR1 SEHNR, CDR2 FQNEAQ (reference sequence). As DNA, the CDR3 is TGTGCCAGCAGCTACCTAGCGGGAGTGGTAAATGAGCAGTTCTTC. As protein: CASSYLAGVVNEQFF.

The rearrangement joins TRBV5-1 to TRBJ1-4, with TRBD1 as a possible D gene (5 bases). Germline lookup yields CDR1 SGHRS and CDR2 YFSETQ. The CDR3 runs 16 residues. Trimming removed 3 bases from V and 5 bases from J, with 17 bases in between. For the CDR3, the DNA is TGCGCCAGCAGCTCCAACCCGACAGTAGGAAATGAAAAACTGTTTTTT. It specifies CASSSNPTVGNEKLFF.

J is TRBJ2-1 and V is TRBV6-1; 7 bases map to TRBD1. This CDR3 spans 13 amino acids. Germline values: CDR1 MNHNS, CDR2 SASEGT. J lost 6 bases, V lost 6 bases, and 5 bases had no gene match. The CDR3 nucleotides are TGTGCCAGCAGGGTACAGGGGCCCAATGAGCAGTTCTTC. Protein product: CASRVQGPNEQFF.

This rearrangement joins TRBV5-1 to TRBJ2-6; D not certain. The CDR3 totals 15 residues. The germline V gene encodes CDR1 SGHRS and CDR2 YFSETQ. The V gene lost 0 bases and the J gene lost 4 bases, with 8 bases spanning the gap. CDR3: CASSLDRRGANVLTF. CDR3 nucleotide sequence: TGCGCCAGCAGCTTGGACAGAAGGGGGGCCAACGTCCTGACTTTC.